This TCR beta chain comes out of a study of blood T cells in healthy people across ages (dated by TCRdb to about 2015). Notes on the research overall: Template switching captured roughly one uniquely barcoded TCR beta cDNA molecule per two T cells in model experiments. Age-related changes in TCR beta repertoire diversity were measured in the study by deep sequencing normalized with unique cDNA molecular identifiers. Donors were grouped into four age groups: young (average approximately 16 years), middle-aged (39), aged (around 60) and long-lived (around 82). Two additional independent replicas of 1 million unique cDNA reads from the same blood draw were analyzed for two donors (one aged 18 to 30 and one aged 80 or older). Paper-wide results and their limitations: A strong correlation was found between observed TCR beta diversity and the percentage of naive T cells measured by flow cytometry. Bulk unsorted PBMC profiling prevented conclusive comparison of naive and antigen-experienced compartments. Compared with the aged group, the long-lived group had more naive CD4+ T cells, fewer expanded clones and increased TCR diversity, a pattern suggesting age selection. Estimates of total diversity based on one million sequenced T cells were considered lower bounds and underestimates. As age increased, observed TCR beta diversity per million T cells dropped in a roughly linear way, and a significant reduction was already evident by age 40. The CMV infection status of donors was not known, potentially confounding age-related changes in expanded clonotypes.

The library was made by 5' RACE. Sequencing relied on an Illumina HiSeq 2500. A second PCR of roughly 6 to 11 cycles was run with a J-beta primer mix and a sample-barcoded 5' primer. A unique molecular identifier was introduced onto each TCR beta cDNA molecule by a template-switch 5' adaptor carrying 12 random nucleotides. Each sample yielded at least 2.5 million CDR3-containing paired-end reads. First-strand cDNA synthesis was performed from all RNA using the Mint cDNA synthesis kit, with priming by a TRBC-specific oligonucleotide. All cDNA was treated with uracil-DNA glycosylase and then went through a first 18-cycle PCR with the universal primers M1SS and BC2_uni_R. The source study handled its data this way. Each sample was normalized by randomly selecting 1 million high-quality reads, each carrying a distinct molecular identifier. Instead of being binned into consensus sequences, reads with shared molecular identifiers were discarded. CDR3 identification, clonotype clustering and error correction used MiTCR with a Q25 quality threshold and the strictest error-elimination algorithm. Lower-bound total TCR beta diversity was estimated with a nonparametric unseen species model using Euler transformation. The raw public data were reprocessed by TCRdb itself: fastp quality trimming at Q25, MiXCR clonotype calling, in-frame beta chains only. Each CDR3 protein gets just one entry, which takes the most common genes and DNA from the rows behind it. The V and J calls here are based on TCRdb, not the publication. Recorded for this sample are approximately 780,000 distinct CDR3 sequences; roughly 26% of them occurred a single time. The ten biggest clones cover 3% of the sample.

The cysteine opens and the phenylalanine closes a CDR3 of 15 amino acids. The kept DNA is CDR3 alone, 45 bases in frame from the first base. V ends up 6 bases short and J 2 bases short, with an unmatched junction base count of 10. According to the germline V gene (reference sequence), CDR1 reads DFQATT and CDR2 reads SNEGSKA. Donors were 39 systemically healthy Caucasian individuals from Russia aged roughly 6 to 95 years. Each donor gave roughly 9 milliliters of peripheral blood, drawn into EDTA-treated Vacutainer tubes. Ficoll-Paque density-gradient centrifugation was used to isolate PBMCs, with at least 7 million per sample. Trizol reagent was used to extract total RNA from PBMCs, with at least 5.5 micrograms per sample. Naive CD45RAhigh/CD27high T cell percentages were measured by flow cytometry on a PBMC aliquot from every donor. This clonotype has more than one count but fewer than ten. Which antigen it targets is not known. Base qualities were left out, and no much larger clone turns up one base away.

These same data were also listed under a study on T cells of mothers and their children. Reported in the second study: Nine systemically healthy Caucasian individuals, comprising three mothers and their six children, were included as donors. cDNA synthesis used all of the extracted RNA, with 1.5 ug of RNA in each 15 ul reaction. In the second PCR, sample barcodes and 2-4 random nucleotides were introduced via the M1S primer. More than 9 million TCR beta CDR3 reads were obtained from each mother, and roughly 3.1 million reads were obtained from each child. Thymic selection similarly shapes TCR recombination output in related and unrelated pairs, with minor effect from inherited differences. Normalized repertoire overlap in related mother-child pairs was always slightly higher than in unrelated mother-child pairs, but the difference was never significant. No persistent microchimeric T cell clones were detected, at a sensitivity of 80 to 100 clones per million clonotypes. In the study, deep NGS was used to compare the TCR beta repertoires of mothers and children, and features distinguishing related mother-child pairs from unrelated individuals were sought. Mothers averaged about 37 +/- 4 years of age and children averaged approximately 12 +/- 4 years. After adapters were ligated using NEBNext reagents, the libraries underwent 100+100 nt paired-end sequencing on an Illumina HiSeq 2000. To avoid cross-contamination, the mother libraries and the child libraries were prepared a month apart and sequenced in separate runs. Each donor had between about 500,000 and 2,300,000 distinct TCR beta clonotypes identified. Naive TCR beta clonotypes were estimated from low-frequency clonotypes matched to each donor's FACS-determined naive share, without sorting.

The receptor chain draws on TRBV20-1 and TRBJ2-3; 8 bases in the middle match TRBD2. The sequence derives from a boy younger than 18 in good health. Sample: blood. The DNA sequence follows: TGCAGTGCCCCGAAAGCGGGGGCAAACACAGATACGCAGTATTTT. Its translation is CSAPKAGANTDTQYF.